This T cell receptor beta chain is from a study of vaccination effects on CD4 cells after COVID-19. Turning to the study itself: Post-vaccine sampling took place a median of 72 days after the second dose. The study, taken as a whole, reports: Marked clonal contraction was seen in infection- and vaccine-induced clones late after vaccination. In healthy vaccinees, only 1 of 255 vaccine-induced clones cross-reacted with common cold coronaviruses.

Here immunoSEQ multiplex PCR was the method, and the copy in TCRdb shows in-frame clones only, minus some. This table has about 66,000 clones, about 80% appearing once. This clone was seen only a few times. Its antigen is currently unknown. The CDR3 consists of 16 residues. Per germline, CDR1 KGHDR and CDR2 SFDVKD. After removal of 4 bases from V and 4 bases from J, the junction contained 4 bases not matched to a gene. Antigen-specific CD4+ T cells were expanded with viral peptide pools in the ViraFEST assay before sequencing. Having been cultured for 9 to 11 days, the cells underwent CD4+ T cell isolation. Two-dose vaccination with either BNT162b2 or mRNA-1273 was given to the participants. PBMC cultures contained about 2 million cells per well, around 10 IU/ml IL-2 and around 9.4 ug/ml peptides.

This sequence was found in a human donor who received a COVID-19 vaccine. Sequenced material: CD4+ T cells from PBMCs cultured with HCoV-OC43 spike peptides, taken after COVID-19 vaccination. Subset specified: HCoV-OC43 spike overlapping peptide pool stimulation. The chain couples TRBV24-1 to TRBJ2-5; TRBD2 matches at 14 bases. The CDR3 here is CATSETSGGASETQYF. CDR3 sequence (DNA): TGTGCCACCAGTGAGACTAGCGGGGGGGCTTCAGAGACCCAGTACTTC.